The 28 T cell receptor beta chains below were found in one sample sequenced in a study of blood T cell repertoires in COVID-19. Profiling relied on immunoSEQ multiplex PCR, and the TCRdb table lists in-frame clones only, not all of them. Of approximately 290,000 clones listed, approximately 83% are singletons. Sample: PBMCs or T cells enriched from blood (not recorded which). The receptors were sampled from a woman under 40 who had recovered from COVID-19.

The chain employs TRBV28 and TRBJ2-3; D is perhaps TRBD2 (5 bases). Germline V lookup: CDR1 MDHEN, CDR2 SYDVKM. CDR3 size: 17 residues. Deletions cut 5 bases from V and 3 bases from J, with 21 bases between. The CDR3 sequence is CASSPYPRARVTDTQYF. The DNA of the CDR3 is TGTGCCAGCAGTCCCTACCCGCGGGCCCGCGTAACAGATACGCAGTATTTT. The complete variable domain, with remaining parts taken from reference TRBV28 and TRBJ2-3, reads DVKVTQSSRYLVKRTGEKVFLECVQDMDHENMFWYRQDPGLGLRLIYFSYDVKMKEKGDIPEGYSVSREKKERFSLILESASTNQTSMYLCASSPYPRARVTDTQYFGPGTRLTVL.

The rearrangement uses TRBV11-2 and TRBJ2-1; D is uncertain. Germline assignment: CDR1 SGHAT and CDR2 FQNNGV. V lost 1 base and J lost 0, with 10 bases in between. This CDR3 spans 16 amino acids. CDR3 residues: CASSLVLLSSYNEQFF. The CDR3 DNA is TGTGCCAGCAGCTTAGTGCTCCTGAGCTCCTACAATGAGCAGTTCTTC.

This clone was counted a single time. One junction end disagrees with the germline gene, perhaps due to a read error. The genes are TRBV15 and TRBJ1-2; no definite D call. The CDR3 is 12 residues long. Germline CDR1 LNHNV, CDR2 YYDKDF (reference sequence). The CDR3, as DNA: TGTGCCACCACCAGAATGGGAGATGGCTACACCTTC. Protein: CATTRMGDGYTF.

The genes are TRBV28 and TRBJ1-6, with 7 nucleotides matching TRBD1. V was clipped by 1 base and J by 7 bases; unmatched bases: 10. This CDR3 contains 17 residues. Germline V gene lookup returns CDR1 MDHEN and CDR2 SYDVKM. CDR3 sequence: CASSLFVGDRTNSPLHF. The CDR3 nucleotides read TGTGCCAGCAGTTTATTCGTCGGGGACAGAACGAATTCACCCCTCCACTTT.

This chain joins TRBV30 and TRBJ1-6; the D is unclear. Germline CDR1 GTSNPN, CDR2 SVGIG (reference sequence). Trimming pared 1 base from V and 7 bases from J, leaving 8 bases between. This CDR3 has 13 residues. The CDR3 DNA follows: TGTGCCTGGAGTGCTTACGAGAATTCACCCCTCCACTTT. It translates to CAWSAYENSPLHF.

The chain has TRBV25-1 and TRBJ1-3, with TRBD1 matching over 7 bases. Germline CDR1 MGHDK, CDR2 SYGVNS. The CDR3 totals 16 residues. V was pared by 1 base and J by 1 base, with 4 bases of the junction left unmatched. This chain's CDR3 is CASSEFRQGSGNTIYF. The CDR3 bases are TGTGCCAGCAGTGAATTCCGACAGGGTTCTGGAAACACCATATATTTT.

This clone was counted once. The chain employs TRBV28 and TRBJ2-2, with D possibly matching TRBD1 (6 bases). Germline V lookup: CDR1 MDHEN, CDR2 SYDVKM. V gave up 5 bases and J gave up 4 bases, with 17 bases separating them. The CDR3 loop spans 16 amino acids. As DNA, the CDR3 is TGTGCCAGCAGTCTACTACAGGGTTCGGTCACCGGGGAGCTGTTTTTT. It codes for CASSLLQGSVTGELFF.

This clone has just a few counts. V usage is TRBV6-5 and J usage is TRBJ2-1; the D gene is possibly TRBD1 (6 bases). The CDR3 is 13 residues long. Trimming cost V 8 bases and J 5 bases, with 13 bases left between them. The V gene's germline CDR1 is MNHEY and CDR2 SVGAGI. This CDR3 is CASLGTPNNEQFF. In nucleotides, the CDR3 is TGTGCCAGCCTAGGGACACCCAACAATGAGCAGTTCTTC.

The V gene is TRBV9, the J gene TRBJ2-3; D is perhaps TRBD2 (6 bases). CDR1 and CDR2 from the germline V gene are SGDLS and YYNGEE. CDR3 size: 15 residues. Trimming took off 0 bases at V and 5 bases at J, with 13 bases between the two ends. CDR3 protein: CASSVERVGGDTQYF. Written as DNA, the CDR3 is TGTGCCAGCAGCGTAGAGCGGGTCGGTGGAGATACGCAGTATTTT.

V usage is TRBV12-3 or TRBV12-4 and J usage is TRBJ1-1, with 7 bases lining up with TRBD1. V shed 5 bases, J shed 5 bases, and the junction held 5 bases outside the gene matches. This CDR3 is 13 amino acids long. The CDR3 DNA reads TGTGCCAGCAGTCGTGGGACAGCAACTGAAGCTTTCTTT. It is translated as CASSRGTATEAFF.

This chain joins TRBV29-1 and TRBJ2-7; D possibly corresponds to TRBD2 (7 bases). Germline V CDR1 and CDR2: SQVTM, ANQGSEA. The CDR3 loop spans 13 amino acids. V gave up 7 bases and J gave up 3 bases, with 16 bases separating them. The chain's CDR3 is CSARGGASYEQYF. Here the CDR3 DNA reads TGCAGCGCCCGAGGGGGGGCAAGCTACGAGCAGTACTTC.

Only one count was recorded for this clone. V usage is TRBV7-7 and J usage is TRBJ2-5; TRBD2 agrees at 7 bases. Trimming cost V 5 bases and J 5 bases; bases outside gene matches: 8. The CDR3 spans 14 residues. Germline V gene lookup returns CDR1 SSHAT and CDR2 FNYEAQ (reference sequence). The CDR3 region is CASSRVGGGETQYF. The CDR3 nucleotides read TGTGCCAGCAGCCGAGTCGGGGGAGGGGAGACCCAGTACTTC. The complete variable domain, with remaining parts taken from reference TRBV7-7 and TRBJ2-5, reads GAGVSQSPRYKVTKRGQDVTLRCDPISSHATLYWYQQALGQGPEFLTYFNYEAQPDKSGLPSDRFSAERPEGSISTLTIQRTEQRDSAMYRCASSRVGGGETQYFGPGTRLLVL.

The chain has TRBV25-1 and TRBJ2-6; TRBD1 matches 8 bases. CDR1 and CDR2 (germline): MGHDK, SYGVNS. CDR3 length: 18 amino acids. V trimming: 5 bases; J trimming: 1 base; junction bases outside the gene matches: 10. The CDR3 nucleotides read TGTGCCAGCAGTCTACCGGACAGGGTTAGTTCTGGGGCCAACGTCCTGACTTTC. Its translation: CASSLPDRVSSGANVLTF.

The chain uses TRBV3-1 (or the pseudogene TRBV3-2) and TRBJ2-1; D call uncertain. V was clipped by 0 bases and J by 3 bases, with 9 bases between them. CDR3 length: 15 amino acids. Germline CDR1 and CDR2: LGHDT and YNNKEL (reference sequence). This CDR3 reads CASSQDPSGYNEQFF. The DNA of the CDR3 is TGTGCCAGCAGCCAAGACCCTAGTGGCTACAATGAGCAGTTCTTC.

The table lists this clone with a few counts. This CDR3 reads CASSQTGGPSSYEQYF. The CDR3 DNA reads TGTGCCAGCAGCCAAACAGGGGGCCCGAGCTCCTACGAGCAGTACTTC. The chain joins TRBV3-1 (or the pseudogene TRBV3-2) to TRBJ2-7, with 9 bases identical to TRBD1. The CDR3 is made up of 16 amino acids. Losses at the gene ends were 2 bases for V and 0 bases for J; bases not matched to a gene: 5. Germline V gene data show CDR1 as LGHDT and CDR2 as YNNKEL (reference sequence).

This sequence joins TRBV10-3 and TRBJ2-7; TRBD2 aligns across 11 bases. J gave up 4 bases and V 6 bases, and 8 bases lay outside the gene matches. CDR1 and CDR2 from the germline V gene are ENHRY and SYGVKD. The CDR3 loop spans 15 amino acids. The DNA of the CDR3 is TGTGCCATCAGGGACCCTAGCGGGAGGAAATACGAGCAGTACTTC. It specifies CAIRDPSGRKYEQYF.

The gene calls are TRBV6-1 and TRBJ1-1; the D is unclear. This CDR3 comprises 13 residues. V lost 0 bases and J 8 bases, leaving 10 bases between the germline ends. CDR1 MNHNS and CDR2 SASEGT come from the germline V gene. CDR3 sequence reads: CASSEAKAIEAFF. The CDR3 DNA follows: TGTGCCAGCAGTGAAGCCAAAGCTATCGAAGCTTTCTTT.

The gene calls are TRBV28 and TRBJ2-7, with 7 bases identical to TRBD1. The V segment lost 6 bases and the J segment 3 bases; nucleotides outside the gene matches: 8. The CDR3 contains 14 residues. CDR1 is MDHEN and CDR2 is SYDVKM in the germline V gene. The CDR3: CASRRPGQSYEQYF. In DNA, the CDR3 is TGTGCCAGCAGACGTCCGGGACAGAGCTACGAGCAGTACTTC.

This chain joins TRBV19 and TRBJ1-1, with a weak D call TRBD1 (5 bases). V lost 7 bases and J lost 1, with 13 bases in between. CDR1 and CDR2 (germline): LNHDA, SQIVND (reference sequence). This CDR3 contains 14 residues. For the CDR3, the DNA is TGTGCCAGTACTGGGGCCACCCAGAACACTGAAGCTTTCTTT. It is translated as CASTGATQNTEAFF.

The gene calls are TRBV15 and TRBJ2-5, with 12 bases that match TRBD2. Germline CDR1 reads LNHNV; CDR2 reads YYDKDF (reference sequence). V trimming: 5 bases; J trimming: 1 base; junction bases outside the gene matches: 11. The CDR3 length is 18 residues. CDR3 residues: CATSPTPLTSGGQETQYF. For the CDR3, the DNA is TGTGCCACCAGCCCCACACCCCTGACTAGCGGGGGCCAAGAGACCCAGTACTTC.

This clone was counted a single time. The V gene is TRBV5-6, the J gene TRBJ1-3; the D gene is possibly TRBD1 (5 bases). The V gene's germline CDR1 is SGHDT and CDR2 YYEEEE. The V end lost 0 bases, the J end lost 2 bases, and 12 bases lay between the germline ends. The CDR3 is made up of 16 amino acids. Written as DNA, the CDR3 is TGTGCCAGCAGCTTGGAGCAGGGTTCCGCTGGAAACACCATATATTTT. Its protein product is CASSLEQGSAGNTIYF.

The chain employs TRBV29-1 and TRBJ2-1, with 9 bases lining up with TRBD2. V gave up 4 bases and J gave up 3 bases; unmatched junction bases: 4. Germline loops: CDR1 SQVTM, CDR2 ANQGSEA. The CDR3 consists of 14 residues. The CDR3 DNA reads TGCAGCGTTGGAAGCGGGAGGAACTACAATGAGCAGTTCTTC. It codes for CSVGSGRNYNEQFF.

The chain employs TRBV7-2 and TRBJ2-1; 10 bases map to TRBD2. Germline V CDR1 and CDR2: SGHTA, FQGNSA. The CDR3 sequence is 19 residues long. Trimming at V came to 2 bases and at J to 4 bases, leaving 14 bases not matched to a gene. The CDR3 sequence is CASSLLPIITSGTYNEQFF. In DNA form, the CDR3 reads TGTGCCAGCAGCTTACTTCCAATCATCACTAGCGGGACGTACAATGAGCAGTTCTTC.

This clone has just one count. The CDR3 protein is CASSRRGSNTEAFF. CDR3 in DNA: TGTGCCAGCAGCCGCCGGGGGTCGAACACTGAAGCTTTCTTT. The chain employs TRBV9 and TRBJ1-1, with D possibly matching TRBD1 (5 bases). This CDR3 contains 14 residues. V gave up 4 bases and J gave up 1 base, with 11 bases separating them. Looked up from germline, CDR1 is SGDLS and CDR2 is YYNGEE. Looking up the rest from reference TRBV9 and TRBJ1-1 gives the full variable domain: DSGVTQTPKHLITATGQRVTLRCSPRSGDLSVYWYQQSLDQGLQFLIQYYNGEERAKGNILERFSAQQFPDLHSELNLSSLELGDSALYFCASSRRGSNTEAFFGQGTRLTVV.

This chain links TRBV9 with TRBJ2-3, with D possibly TRBD1 on 5 matching bases. CDR3 length equals 14 residues. Germline V CDR1 and CDR2: SGDLS, YYNGEE. The V gene lost 4 bases and the J gene lost 1 base, with 10 bases spanning the gap. The CDR3 nucleotides are TGTGCCAGCAGCCCTTTCAGGGGCACAGATACGCAGTATTTT. Translation: CASSPFRGTDTQYF.

This chain uses TRBV19 with TRBJ2-3, with TRBD1 identical over 12 bases. V shed 3 bases, J shed 1 base, and the junction held 2 bases outside the gene matches. The CDR3 has 16 residues. Germline assignment: CDR1 LNHDA and CDR2 SQIVND (reference sequence). CDR3 bases: TGTGCCAGTAGTATCGGGACAGGGGGCGGCACAGATACGCAGTATTTT. Protein sequence: CASSIGTGGGTDTQYF. Drawing the rest from reference TRBV19 and TRBJ2-3, the complete variable domain is DGGITQSPKYLFRKEGQNVTLSCEQNLNHDAMYWYRQDPGQGLRLIYYSQIVNDFQKGDIAEGYSVSREKKESFPLTVTSAQKNPTAFYLCASSIGTGGGTDTQYFGPGTRLTVL.

This sequence joins TRBV30 and TRBJ2-7; D perhaps matches TRBD1 (6 bases). Trimming pared 4 bases from V and 7 bases from J, leaving 17 bases between. CDR1 and CDR2 (germline): GTSNPN, SVGIG (reference sequence). This CDR3 has 13 amino acids. CDR3 nucleotide sequence: TGTGCCTGGACCACAGGGCAACACGATGAGCAGTACTTC. Its translation: CAWTTGQHDEQYF.

The rearrangement links TRBV9 to TRBJ2-2, with 11 bases lining up with TRBD1. Germline CDR1 reads SGDLS; CDR2 reads YYNGEE. J lost 4 bases, V lost 0 bases, and 2 bases had no gene match. This CDR3 region has 16 residues. CDR3 amino acids: CASSVEGTGGTGELFF. The DNA for the CDR3 is TGTGCCAGCAGCGTAGAAGGGACAGGGGGCACCGGGGAGCTGTTTTTT.